What follows are 17 T cell receptor beta chains derived from one specimen sequenced in a study of T cells in tuberculosis. Described time point: new active TB diagnosis, blood taken before or within 7 days of starting treatment. Libraries were prepared by immunoSEQ multiplex PCR; TCRdb keeps only in-frame clonotypes and omits some of them. The sample holds 20,000 to 25,000 clones; roughly 88% are singletons and the top ten take about 15%. Sequencing used PBMCs, obtained at tuberculosis diagnosis. These receptors originate from an adult with tuberculosis.

CDR3 DNA sequence: TGTGCCAGCAGCTTAGACAGTTCCTACGAGCAGTACTTC. This translates into CASSLDSSYEQYF. The chain couples TRBV7-6 to TRBJ2-7; D remains ambiguous. This CDR3 has 13 residues. Germline assignment: CDR1 SGHVS and CDR2 FNYEAQ. V was trimmed by 1 base and J by 1 base, leaving 5 bases between them.

The chain carries TRBV6-1 and TRBJ1-1; the D is unclear. Germline V gives CDR1 MNHNS, CDR2 SASEGT. Trimming removed 5 bases at V and 0 bases at J, with 10 bases between. The CDR3 runs 14 residues. The CDR3 region is CASSSSYMNTEAFF. The CDR3 DNA sequence: TGTGCCAGCAGTTCCTCGTACATGAACACTGAAGCTTTCTTT.

The rearrangement links TRBV6-1 to TRBJ2-2; 10 nucleotides line up with TRBD2. CDR3 length equals 16 residues. Per the germline V gene, CDR1 is MNHNS and CDR2 is SASEGT. Unmatched junction bases numbered 10, after V lost 2 bases and J lost 10 bases. The chain's CDR3 is CASSEFASGSSAELFF. CDR3 sequence (DNA): TGTGCCAGCAGTGAATTTGCTAGCGGGAGTTCTGCGGAGCTGTTTTTT.

This chain connects TRBV7-6 to TRBJ2-7; a weak D match, TRBD2 (5 bases). The CDR3 has 12 residues. Trimming took off 3 bases at V and 7 bases at J, with 10 bases between the two ends. Germline values: CDR1 SGHVS, CDR2 FNYEAQ. The CDR3 DNA follows: TGTGCCAGCAGCTTCGGGAAGGGTGAGCAGTACTTC. This codes for CASSFGKGEQYF.

J is TRBJ2-3 and V is TRBV11-2; TRBD2 matches at 8 bases. J gave up 3 bases and V 4 bases, and 12 bases lay outside the gene matches. The CDR3 totals 17 residues. Per the germline V gene, CDR1 is SGHAT and CDR2 is FQNNGV. The CDR3 here is CASSSGGLAVITDTQYF. CDR3 nucleotides: TGTGCCAGCAGCTCGGGCGGACTAGCTGTTATAACAGATACGCAGTATTTT.

The genes are TRBV13 and TRBJ1-1; 7 positions agree with TRBD1. The CDR3 is 16 residues long. CDR1 and CDR2 from the germline V gene are PRHDT and FYEKMQ (reference sequence). J lost 1 base, V lost 4 bases, and 9 bases had no gene match. CDR3 loop: CASSSRQGGRNTEAFF. The CDR3 nucleotides read TGTGCCAGCAGCTCCCGACAGGGAGGACGGAACACTGAAGCTTTCTTT.

The genes are TRBV10-1 and TRBJ2-1, with TRBD2 identical over 8 bases. This CDR3 spans 16 amino acids. V gave up 6 bases and J gave up 2 bases; unmatched junction bases: 9. Germline loops: CDR1 WNHNN, CDR2 SYGVQD (reference sequence). The CDR3 DNA follows: TGCGCCAGCAGCCCCACTAGCGGTAGTACCTACAATGAGCAGTTCTTC. Translation: CASSPTSGSTYNEQFF.

This clone was seen more than once but under ten times. The rearrangement uses TRBV7-3 and TRBJ2-5, with a possible D match to TRBD1 (6 bases). V was cut by 4 bases and J by 2 bases, with 14 bases left in between. CDR1 is SGHTA, CDR2 FQGTGA, per germline. The CDR3 is 15 residues long. As DNA, the CDR3 is TGTGCCAGCAGCTCAAAGACAGGTACTCAAGAGACCCAGTACTTC. Translated, it gives CASSSKTGTQETQYF. The whole variable domain, filled in from reference TRBV7-3 and TRBJ2-5, reads GAGVSQTPSNKVTEKGKYVELRCDPISGHTALYWYRQSLGQGPEFLIYFQGTGAADDSGLPNDRFFAVRPEGSVSTLKIQRTERGDSAVYLCASSSKTGTQETQYFGPGTRLLVL.

The rearrangement joins TRBV5-4 to TRBJ2-3; D possibly corresponds to TRBD2 (5 bases). Trimming pared 2 bases from V and 2 bases from J, leaving 9 bases between. Germline CDR1 is SGHNT and CDR2 is YYREEE (reference sequence). The CDR3 extends over 14 amino acids. The CDR3 spells CASSLSGNTDTQYF. CDR3 in DNA: TGTGCCAGCAGCTTAAGCGGAAACACAGATACGCAGTATTTT.

The rearrangement joins TRBV19 to TRBJ1-1, with a weak D call TRBD1 (5 bases). CDR1 and CDR2 from the germline V gene are LNHDA and SQIVND (reference sequence). The CDR3 extends over 15 amino acids. With 3 bases removed from V and 0 bases from J, the gap between germline ends came to 11 bases. CDR3 sequence reads: CASSMGRNMNTEAFF. The DNA for the CDR3 is TGTGCCAGTAGTATGGGGCGCAATATGAACACTGAAGCTTTCTTT.

The chain links TRBV28 to TRBJ1-5; D uncertain. This CDR3 spans 12 amino acids. Germline CDR1 reads MDHEN; CDR2 reads SYDVKM. With 9 bases removed from V and 2 bases from J, the gap between germline ends came to 8 bases. CDR3 DNA sequence: TGTGCCAGTTTAGAGGGCAATCAGCCCCAGCATTTT. Its protein is CASLEGNQPQHF.

J is TRBJ2-1 and V is TRBV5-6, with 7 bases that match TRBD2. V lost 6 bases, J lost 2 bases, and 8 bases stayed unmatched. Germline CDR1 and CDR2: SGHDT and YYEEEE. The CDR3 has 15 amino acids. The CDR3 spells CASIPGDYPYNEQFF. DNA of the CDR3: TGTGCCAGCATCCCGGGGGACTACCCCTACAATGAGCAGTTCTTC.

The chain has TRBV2 and TRBJ2-4, with a possible D match to TRBD1 (6 bases). V dropped 4 bases and J dropped 0 bases, with 10 bases sitting between them. Germline V CDR1 and CDR2: SNHLY, FYNNEI. The CDR3 runs 15 residues. The chain's CDR3 is CASSGDTLAKNIQYF. The CDR3 bases are TGTGCCAGCAGTGGGGACACCTTAGCCAAAAACATTCAGTACTTC.

The CDR3: CASSLAEGGATQYF. CDR3 in DNA: TGTGCCAGCAGCTTAGCGGAAGGGGGGGCGACCCAGTACTTC. The chain uses TRBV7-2 and TRBJ2-5; tentatively, D is TRBD2 (7 bases). CDR1 is SGHTA and CDR2 is FQGNSA in the germline V gene. V gave up 0 bases and J gave up 7 bases, with 12 bases separating them. The CDR3 is made up of 14 amino acids.

The genes are TRBV6-6 and TRBJ2-3, with 9 bases that match TRBD1. The CDR3 is 14 amino acids. Germline CDR1 reads MNHNY; CDR2 reads SVGAGI (reference sequence). Germline trimming cut 7 bases from V and 6 bases from J; bases unmatched to any gene: 8. The CDR3 sequence: CASTRGQGGDTQYF. In DNA form, the CDR3 reads TGTGCCAGCACTCGGGGACAGGGTGGCGATACGCAGTATTTT.

V gene TRBV10-1 combines with J gene TRBJ2-3; D gene unclear. The CDR3 sequence is 12 residues long. V lost 3 bases and J lost 6, with 7 bases in between. Germline CDR1 is WNHNN and CDR2 is SYGVQD (reference sequence). The CDR3: CASSEEVDTQYF. As DNA, the CDR3 is TGCGCCAGCAGTGAAGAGGTGGATACGCAGTATTTT.

The genes are TRBV5-6 and TRBJ2-3; 11 nucleotides line up with TRBD1. CDR3 length equals 16 residues. Germline assignment: CDR1 SGHDT and CDR2 YYEEEE. V shed 2 bases and J 5 bases; nucleotides not matched to a gene: 7. CDR3 coding DNA: TGTGCCAGCAGCTTCTTTCGGGACAGGGGGATAGATACGCAGTATTTT. It encodes CASSFFRDRGIDTQYF.